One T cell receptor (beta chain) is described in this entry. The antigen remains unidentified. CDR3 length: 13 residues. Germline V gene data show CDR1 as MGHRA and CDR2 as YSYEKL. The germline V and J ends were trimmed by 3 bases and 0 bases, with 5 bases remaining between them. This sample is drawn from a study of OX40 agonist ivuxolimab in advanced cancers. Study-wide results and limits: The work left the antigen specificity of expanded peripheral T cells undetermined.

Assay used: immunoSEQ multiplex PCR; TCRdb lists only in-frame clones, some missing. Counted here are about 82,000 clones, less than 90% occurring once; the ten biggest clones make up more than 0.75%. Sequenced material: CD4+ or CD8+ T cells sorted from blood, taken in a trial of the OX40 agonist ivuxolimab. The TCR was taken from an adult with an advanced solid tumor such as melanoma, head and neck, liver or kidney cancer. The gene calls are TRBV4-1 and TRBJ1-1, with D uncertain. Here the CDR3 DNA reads TGCGCCAGCAGCCAGGGAGTGAACACTGAAGCTTTCTTT. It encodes CASSQGVNTEAFF.